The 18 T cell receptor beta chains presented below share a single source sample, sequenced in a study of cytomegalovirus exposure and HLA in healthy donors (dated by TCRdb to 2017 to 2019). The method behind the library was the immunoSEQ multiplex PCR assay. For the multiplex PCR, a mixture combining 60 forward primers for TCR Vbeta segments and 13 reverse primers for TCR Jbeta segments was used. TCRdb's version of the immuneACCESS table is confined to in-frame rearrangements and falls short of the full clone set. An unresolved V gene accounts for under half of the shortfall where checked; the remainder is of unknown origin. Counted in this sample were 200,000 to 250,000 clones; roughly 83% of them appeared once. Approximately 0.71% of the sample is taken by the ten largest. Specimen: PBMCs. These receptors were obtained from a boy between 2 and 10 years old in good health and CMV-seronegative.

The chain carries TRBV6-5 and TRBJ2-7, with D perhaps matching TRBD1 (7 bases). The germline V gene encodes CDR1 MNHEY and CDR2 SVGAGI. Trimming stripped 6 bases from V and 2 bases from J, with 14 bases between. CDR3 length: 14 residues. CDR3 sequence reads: CASRRDRITYEQYF. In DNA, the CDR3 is TGTGCCAGCAGGCGGGACAGAATTACCTACGAGCAGTACTTC.

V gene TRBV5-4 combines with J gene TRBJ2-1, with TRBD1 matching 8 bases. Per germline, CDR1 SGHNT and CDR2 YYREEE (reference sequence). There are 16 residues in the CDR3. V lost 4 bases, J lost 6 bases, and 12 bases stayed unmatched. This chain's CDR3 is CASSPWTGIRSNEQFF. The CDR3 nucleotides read TGTGCCAGCAGCCCCTGGACAGGGATAAGATCCAATGAGCAGTTCTTC.

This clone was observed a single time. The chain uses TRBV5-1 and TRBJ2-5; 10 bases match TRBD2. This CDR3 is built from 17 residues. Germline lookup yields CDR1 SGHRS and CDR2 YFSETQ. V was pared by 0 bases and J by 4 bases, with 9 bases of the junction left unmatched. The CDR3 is CASSLGSGRIDGETQYF. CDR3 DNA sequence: TGCGCCAGCAGCTTGGGTAGCGGGAGGATCGACGGAGAGACCCAGTACTTC.

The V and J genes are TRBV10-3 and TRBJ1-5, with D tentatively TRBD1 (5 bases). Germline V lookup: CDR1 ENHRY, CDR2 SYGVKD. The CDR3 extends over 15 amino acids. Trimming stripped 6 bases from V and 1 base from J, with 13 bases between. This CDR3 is CAISQGEGSNQPQHF. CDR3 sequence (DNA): TGTGCCATCAGCCAAGGGGAAGGAAGCAATCAGCCCCAGCATTTT.

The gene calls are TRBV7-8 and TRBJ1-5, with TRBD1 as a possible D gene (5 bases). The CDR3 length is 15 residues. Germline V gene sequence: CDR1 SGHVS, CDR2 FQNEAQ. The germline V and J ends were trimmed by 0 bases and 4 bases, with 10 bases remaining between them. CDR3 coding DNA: TGTGCCAGCAGCTTAGCGAGAGACAGAAATCAGCCCCAGCATTTT. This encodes CASSLARDRNQPQHF.

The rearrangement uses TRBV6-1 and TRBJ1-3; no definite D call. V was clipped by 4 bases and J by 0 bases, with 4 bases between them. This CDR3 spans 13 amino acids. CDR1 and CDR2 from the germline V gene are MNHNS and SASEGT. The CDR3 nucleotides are TGTGCCAGCAGTGTCGTCTCTGGAAACACCATATATTTT. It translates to CASSVVSGNTIYF.

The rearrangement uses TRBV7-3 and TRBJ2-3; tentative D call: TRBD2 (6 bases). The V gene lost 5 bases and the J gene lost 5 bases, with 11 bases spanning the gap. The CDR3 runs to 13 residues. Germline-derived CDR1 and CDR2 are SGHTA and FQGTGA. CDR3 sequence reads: CASSLRLVDTQYF. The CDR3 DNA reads TGTGCCAGCAGCCTAAGACTAGTAGATACGCAGTATTTT.

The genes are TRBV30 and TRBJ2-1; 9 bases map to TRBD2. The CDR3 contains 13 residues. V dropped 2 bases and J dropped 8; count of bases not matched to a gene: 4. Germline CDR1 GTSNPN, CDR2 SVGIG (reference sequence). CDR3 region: CAWSRREGHEQFF. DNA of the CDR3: TGTGCCTGGAGTAGGCGGGAGGGCCATGAGCAGTTCTTC.

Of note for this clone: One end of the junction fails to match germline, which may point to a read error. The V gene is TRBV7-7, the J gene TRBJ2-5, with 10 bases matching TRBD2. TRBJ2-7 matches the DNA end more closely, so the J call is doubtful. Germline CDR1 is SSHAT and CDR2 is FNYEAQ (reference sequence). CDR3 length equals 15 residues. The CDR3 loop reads CASSLGLAEIYEQYF. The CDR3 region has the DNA TGTGCTAGCAGCTTAGGACTAGCGGAGATCTACGAGCAGTACTTC.

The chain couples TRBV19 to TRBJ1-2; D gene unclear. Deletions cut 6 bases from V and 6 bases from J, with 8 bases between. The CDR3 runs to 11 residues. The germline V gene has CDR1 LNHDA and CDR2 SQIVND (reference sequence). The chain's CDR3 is CASSTGDGYTF. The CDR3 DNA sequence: TGTGCCAGTAGCACGGGTGATGGCTACACCTTC.

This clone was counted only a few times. The CDR3 spells CASSTVLREKLFF. In DNA form, the CDR3 reads TGTGCCAGCAGCACAGTATTGCGTGAAAAACTGTTTTTT. V is TRBV6-5 and J is TRBJ1-4, with unresolved D. CDR3 length equals 13 residues. Germline V gene lookup returns CDR1 MNHEY and CDR2 SVGAGI. The V gene lost 6 bases and the J gene lost 7 bases, with 12 bases spanning the gap.

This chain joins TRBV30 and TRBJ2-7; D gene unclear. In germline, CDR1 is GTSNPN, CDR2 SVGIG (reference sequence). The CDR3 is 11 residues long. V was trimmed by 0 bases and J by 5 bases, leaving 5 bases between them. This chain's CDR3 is CAWSVQNEQYF. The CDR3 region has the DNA TGTGCCTGGAGTGTACAGAACGAGCAGTACTTC.

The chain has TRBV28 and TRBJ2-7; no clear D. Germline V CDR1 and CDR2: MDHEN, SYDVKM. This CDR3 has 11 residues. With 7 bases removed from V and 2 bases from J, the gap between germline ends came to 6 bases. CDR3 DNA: TGTGCCAGCACCTCCGCCTACGAGCAGTACTTC. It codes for CASTSAYEQYF.

For the CDR3, the DNA is TGTGCCTGGAGGTACAGGGGGCGCGTAGATACTGAAGCTTTCTTT. Translated, it gives CAWRYRGRVDTEAFF. The chain couples TRBV30 to TRBJ1-1; 9 bases are shared with TRBD1. Germline-derived CDR1 and CDR2 are GTSNPN and SVGIG (reference sequence). CDR3 length: 15 residues. J gave up 5 bases and V 3 bases, and 10 bases lay outside the gene matches.

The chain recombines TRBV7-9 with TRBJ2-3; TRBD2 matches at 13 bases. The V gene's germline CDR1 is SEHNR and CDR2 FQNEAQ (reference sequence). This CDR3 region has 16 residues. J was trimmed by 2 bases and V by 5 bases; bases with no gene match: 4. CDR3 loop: CASSMGLAGITDTQYF. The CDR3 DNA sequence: TGTGCCAGCAGCATGGGACTAGCGGGGATCACAGATACGCAGTATTTT.

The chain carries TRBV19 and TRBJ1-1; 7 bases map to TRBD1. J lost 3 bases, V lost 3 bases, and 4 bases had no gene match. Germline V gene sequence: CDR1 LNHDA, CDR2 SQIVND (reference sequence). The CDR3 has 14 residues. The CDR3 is CASSITGVDTEAFF. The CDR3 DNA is TGTGCCAGTAGTATCACAGGGGTCGACACTGAAGCTTTCTTT.

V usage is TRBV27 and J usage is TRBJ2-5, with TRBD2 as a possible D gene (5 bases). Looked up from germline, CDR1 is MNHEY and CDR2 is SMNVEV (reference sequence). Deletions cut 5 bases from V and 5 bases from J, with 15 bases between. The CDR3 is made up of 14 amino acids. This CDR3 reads CASSGSTGLETQYF. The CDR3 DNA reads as TGTGCCAGCAGTGGGTCCACGGGGTTGGAGACCCAGTACTTC.

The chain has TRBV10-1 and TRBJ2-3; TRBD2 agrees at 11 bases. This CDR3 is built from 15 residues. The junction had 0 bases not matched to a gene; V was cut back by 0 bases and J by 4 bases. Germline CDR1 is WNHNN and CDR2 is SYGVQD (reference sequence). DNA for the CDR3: TGCGCCAGCAGTGAGTCGACTAGCGGGGCAGATACGCAGTATTTT. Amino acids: CASSESTSGADTQYF.